The clone carrying this TCR beta chain was detected a few times. Trimming shortened V by 5 bases and J by 3 bases, and 19 bases separated the two germline ends. From germline, CDR1 is MDHEN and CDR2 SYDVKM. The CDR3 runs 16 residues. For the second PCR, which ran for about 7 to 12 cycles, a sample-barcoded 5' primer and a J-beta primer mix were used. TCRdb itself ran the 5' RACE reads through MiXCR, one entry per CDR3 protein. This table holds roughly 1,000,000 distinct CDR3 sequences, 20% to 25% found once. These data originate in a study of blood T cells in healthy people across ages. This sample also belongs to another study, concerning T cells of mothers and their children. That report adds: Versus unrelated pairs, overlap was slightly higher in related mother-child pairs, without reaching significance.

Sequenced: blood. The sequence was obtained from a girl aged 2 to 9 in good health. The chain has TRBV28 and TRBJ1-2; tentative D call: TRBD1 (5 bases). The CDR3: CASSPTSFDRDYGYTF. The CDR3 DNA reads as TGTGCCAGCAGTCCCACCTCTTTCGACAGAGACTATGGCTACACCTTC.